Following are 28 T cell receptor beta chains from one sample sequenced in a study of T cells in localized non-small cell lung cancer (TCRdb year 2020). Libraries were made using the immunoSEQ multiplex PCR assay. This is the immuneACCESS table as TCRdb keeps it, with only in-frame sequences that have V and J called. A part of the clones is gone; compared with another copy, unresolved V genes explain less than half, and the rest is unexplained. The sample records a few thousand clones, over 25% of which are singletons. 15% of the sample is taken by the ten largest. This material consisted of lung tumor tissue, taken before any cancer treatment. The source is a female donor older than 55 with stage II squamous cell lung carcinoma.

This clone was detected a few times. The chain couples TRBV11-3 to TRBJ2-7; TRBD1 agrees at 9 bases. The CDR3 spans 15 residues. Germline V CDR1 and CDR2: SGHNT, YENEEA. The junction had 9 bases not matched to a gene; V was cut back by 5 bases and J by 4 bases. The CDR3 here is CASSDPDRGRYEQYF. CDR3 bases: TGTGCCAGCAGCGATCCGGACAGGGGAAGGTACGAGCAGTACTTC.

The genes are TRBV6-8 and TRBJ1-3; D not resolved. Deletions cut 10 bases from V and 0 bases from J, with 13 bases between. The CDR3 has 14 amino acids. The germline V gene encodes CDR1 MNHGY and CDR2 SAAAGT. CDR3 nucleotide sequence: TGTGCCATCGGATCAGTGCTCTCTGGAAACACCATATATTTT. As protein: CAIGSVLSGNTIYF.

This chain joins TRBV9 and TRBJ2-3; TRBD2 matches at 11 bases. CDR3 length equals 15 residues. V shed 3 bases, J shed 4 bases, and the junction held 4 bases outside the gene matches. Germline lookup yields CDR1 SGDLS and CDR2 YYNGEE. The CDR3 sequence: CASSDSGGEPDTQYF. The CDR3 bases are TGTGCCAGCAGCGATAGCGGGGGGGAACCAGATACGCAGTATTTT.

This clone was seen a few times. The chain links TRBV11-3 to TRBJ1-2; D is possibly TRBD1 (6 bases). The CDR3 loop spans 15 amino acids. Looked up from germline, CDR1 is SGHNT and CDR2 is YENEEA. Trimming stripped 1 base from V and 7 bases from J, with 16 bases between. The CDR3 loop is CASSLGAELGGGYTF. As DNA, the CDR3 is TGTGCCAGCAGCTTAGGGGCCGAGTTAGGGGGTGGCTACACCTTC.

This clone has a handful of counts. The V gene is TRBV30, the J gene TRBJ1-5, with 10 bases lining up with TRBD1. Germline CDR1 reads GTSNPN; CDR2 reads SVGIG (reference sequence). The CDR3 is made up of 18 amino acids. V dropped 2 bases and J dropped 2; count of bases not matched to a gene: 12. Here the CDR3 DNA reads TGTGCCTGGAGTTTCCGTATGGGACAGGGGTTGGGCAATCAGCCCCAGCATTTT. Translation gives CAWSFRMGQGLGNQPQHF.

The genes are TRBV12-5 and TRBJ2-1; 8 bases are a match to TRBD2. The CDR3 covers 17 residues. V lost 6 bases to trimming and J lost 0 bases; unmatched junction nucleotides: 10. The germline gives CDR1 LGHNT, CDR2 FRNRAP. In DNA form, the CDR3 reads TGTGCTAGTGGGTCGCCTACGGGGGGGCCCTCCTACAATGAGCAGTTCTTC. Protein product: CASGSPTGGPSYNEQFF.

This clone is large (0.1 to 1%) by share. The chain has TRBV11-3 and TRBJ1-5, with D unresolved. Germline CDR1 reads SGHNT; CDR2 reads YENEEA. Trimming took off 5 bases at V and 2 bases at J, with 19 bases between the two ends. The CDR3 covers 17 residues. CDR3 in DNA: TGTGCCAGCAGCCCGACTCTTAAGTTGGAGGGCAATCAGCCCCAGCATTTT. This encodes CASSPTLKLEGNQPQHF.

By share, this clone ranks as medium-sized. V gene TRBV11-3 combines with J gene TRBJ1-1; D call uncertain. V was trimmed by 5 bases and J by 0 bases, leaving 10 bases between them. Per germline, CDR1 SGHNT and CDR2 YENEEA. This CDR3 is built from 14 residues. In DNA form, the CDR3 reads TGTGCCAGCAGCCAAATGGGGATGAACACTGAAGCTTTCTTT. Translated: CASSQMGMNTEAFF.

The V and J genes are TRBV15 and TRBJ2-5; D is perhaps TRBD1 (6 bases). Looked up from germline, CDR1 is LNHNV and CDR2 is YYDKDF (reference sequence). CDR3 length: 16 amino acids. Trimming left V 4 bases short and J 0 bases short, with 15 bases between. The CDR3 sequence: CATSKTRDTHQETQYF. In DNA, the CDR3 is TGTGCCACCAGCAAAACCCGGGACACGCACCAAGAGACCCAGTACTTC.

The rearrangement uses TRBV6-8 and TRBJ2-5, with TRBD2 identical over 7 bases. With 4 bases clipped from V and 2 bases from J, the junction kept 7 bases outside the gene matches. This CDR3 contains 15 residues. Germline CDR1 reads MNHGY; CDR2 reads SAAAGT. This CDR3 is CASSLAGLSQETQYF. The CDR3 nucleotides are TGTGCCAGCAGTTTGGCGGGACTATCACAAGAGACCCAGTACTTC.

This clone was observed a few times. The V and J genes are TRBV18 and TRBJ2-1, with 11 nucleotides matching TRBD2. V shed 5 bases, J shed 0 bases, and the junction held 9 bases outside the gene matches. The CDR3 totals 18 residues. Germline CDR1 and CDR2: KGHSH and LQKENI. CDR3 protein: CASSVTGTSGRSYNEQFF. The CDR3 nucleotides read TGTGCCAGCTCAGTCACCGGGACTAGCGGACGCTCCTACAATGAGCAGTTCTTC.

Sample share makes this clone medium-sized. The chain recombines TRBV5-1 with TRBJ2-1; D possibly uses TRBD1 or TRBD2 (5 bases each). Germline values: CDR1 SGHRS, CDR2 YFSETQ. This CDR3 is 15 amino acids long. The ends were cut back, 2 bases at V and 5 bases at J, with 14 bases in the middle. DNA of the CDR3: TGCGCCAGCAGCTTTTTGCGGTTGGGACACAATGAGCAGTTCTTC. This codes for CASSFLRLGHNEQFF.

This rearrangement joins TRBV11-3 to TRBJ2-1; TRBD1 aligns across 11 bases. Germline CDR1 and CDR2: SGHNT and YENEEA. The trim removed 5 bases at V and 4 bases at J, leaving 4 bases unmatched. There are 15 residues in the CDR3. CDR3 nucleotide sequence: TGTGCCAGCAGCCCCGGGACAGGGGGGTACAATGAGCAGTTCTTC. It yields the protein CASSPGTGGYNEQFF.

The chain combines TRBV11-3 with TRBJ1-3; 7 positions agree with TRBD1. After removal of 5 bases from V and 4 bases from J, the junction contained 11 bases not matched to a gene. The germline V gene has CDR1 SGHNT and CDR2 YENEEA. The CDR3 has 16 amino acids. CDR3 sequence (DNA): TGTGCCAGCAGCCACCAACAGGGGCTAGGGGGAAACACCATATATTTT. This gives the protein CASSHQQGLGGNTIYF.

This clone was detected a few times. The rearrangement uses TRBV1 and TRBJ1-1; the D segment call TRBD1 is taken from the table without a DNA check. TRBV1 is a pseudogene segment. The CDR3 spans 15 residues. The CDR3 loop reads CASSHGQGADTEAFF. The CDR3, as DNA: TGCGCCAGCAGCCACGGACAGGGGGCGGACACTGAAGCTTTCTTT.

The V gene is TRBV10-2, the J gene TRBJ1-6; 9 bases map to TRBD1. The V gene end was trimmed by 7 bases and the J gene end by 10 bases; junction bases not matched to a gene: 8. Germline CDR1 WSHSY, CDR2 SAAADI. This CDR3 comprises 14 residues. CDR3 sequence reads: CASMVTGGGSPLHF. The CDR3 nucleotides read TGCGCCAGCATGGTGACAGGGGGAGGCTCACCCCTCCACTTT.

This rearrangement joins TRBV10-2 to TRBJ2-7; D may be TRBD1 or TRBD2 (5 bases each). Germline assignment: CDR1 WSHSY and CDR2 SAAADI. This CDR3 is 12 amino acids long. Trimming cost V 6 bases and J 7 bases, with 13 bases left between them. CDR3 amino acids: CASSGTGEEQYF. The CDR3 bases are TGCGCCAGCAGCGGGACCGGGGAGGAGCAGTACTTC.

This clone turned up a few times. CDR3 nucleotide sequence: TGTGCCATCAGTGAGGGGCTAGGGGACAGAGAGCAGTTCTTC. The encoded protein is CAISEGLGDREQFF. This sequence joins TRBV10-3 and TRBJ2-1; 7 bases align to TRBD1. Per germline, CDR1 ENHRY and CDR2 SYGVKD. Unmatched junction bases numbered 8, after V lost 2 bases and J lost 10 bases. The CDR3 length is 14 residues.

This clone showed up just a few times. The chain combines TRBV11-3 with TRBJ2-1; 10 nucleotides agree with TRBD2. The V segment lost 3 bases and the J segment 4 bases; nucleotides outside the gene matches: 6. Per germline, CDR1 SGHNT and CDR2 YENEEA. The length of the CDR3 is 16 residues. The CDR3 nucleotides are TGTGCCAGCAGCTTGGTTCCTAGCGGGGGTTACAATGAGCAGTTCTTC. Amino acids: CASSLVPSGGYNEQFF.

This clone was observed a single time. The DNA of the CDR3 is TGTGCCAGTAGTGTGGGACAGTCCGTTAATGAAAAACTGTTTTTT. Translating gives CASSVGQSVNEKLFF. This rearrangement joins TRBV19 to TRBJ1-4, with TRBD1 identical over 7 bases. CDR1 and CDR2 (germline): LNHDA, SQIVND (reference sequence). With 5 bases clipped from V and 4 bases from J, the junction kept 7 bases outside the gene matches. The length of the CDR3 is 15 residues.

The chain links TRBV9 to TRBJ1-1; no clear D. CDR1 and CDR2 from the germline V gene are SGDLS and YYNGEE. This CDR3 region has 13 residues. V was trimmed by 4 bases and J by 0 bases, leaving 7 bases between them. The CDR3 loop reads CASSQSLNTEAFF. As DNA, the CDR3 is TGTGCCAGCAGCCAAAGCCTGAACACTGAAGCTTTCTTT.

The rearrangement uses TRBV9 and TRBJ1-5; tentatively, D is TRBD1 (5 bases). Looked up from germline, CDR1 is SGDLS and CDR2 is YYNGEE. The CDR3 sequence is 15 residues long. Deletions cut 4 bases from V and 6 bases from J, with 17 bases between. CDR3 loop: CASSPSGGAGQPQHF. In DNA, the CDR3 is TGTGCCAGCAGCCCATCAGGAGGGGCGGGTCAGCCCCAGCATTTT.

This clone is termed medium-sized. J is TRBJ2-2 and V is TRBV9; 7 nucleotides match TRBD1. This CDR3 is built from 16 residues. The V segment lost 5 bases and the J segment 5 bases; nucleotides outside the gene matches: 12. The V gene's germline CDR1 is SGDLS and CDR2 YYNGEE. Here the CDR3 reads CASSPYMGQLTGELFF. The CDR3 DNA reads as TGTGCCAGCAGTCCCTATATGGGACAGTTGACCGGGGAGCTGTTTTTT.

This clone is labeled as large. The chain carries TRBV11-3 and TRBJ2-5; 8 positions match TRBD1. Germline CDR1 SGHNT, CDR2 YENEEA. The CDR3 spans 15 residues. V shed 0 bases and J 4 bases; nucleotides not matched to a gene: 4. Written as DNA, the CDR3 is TGTGCCAGCAGCTTAGATTCAGGGGGCCGAGAGACCCAGTACTTC. This codes for CASSLDSGGRETQYF.

The J gene is TRBJ2-1, the V gene TRBV11-3; TRBD2 matches 12 bases. The J segment lost 5 bases and the V segment lost 5 bases, leaving 7 bases of the junction unmatched. CDR1 is SGHNT and CDR2 is YENEEA in the germline V gene. There are 16 residues in the CDR3. The CDR3 region has the DNA TGTGCCAGCAGCCACCCTAGCGGGGGGGTCGACAATGAGCAGTTCTTC. Protein sequence: CASSHPSGGVDNEQFF.

This clone was counted between two and nine times. The rearrangement links TRBV11-3 to TRBJ1-2, with D tentatively TRBD1 (6 bases). The germline V gene has CDR1 SGHNT and CDR2 YENEEA. The germline V and J ends were trimmed by 5 bases and 5 bases, with 21 bases remaining between them. The CDR3 runs to 16 residues. The CDR3 DNA sequence: TGTGCCAGCAGCCCCCTCGGCGGGGGGCAAGGGTATGGCTACACCTTC. Translated, it gives CASSPLGGGQGYGYTF.

J is TRBJ1-2 and V is TRBV15; 9 bases match TRBD1. Trimming took 4 bases from V and 4 from J; bases not matched to a gene: 7. CDR3 length: 15 amino acids. Germline V gene sequence: CDR1 LNHNV, CDR2 YYDKDF (reference sequence). The CDR3 here is CATSISGTGTYGYTF. CDR3 bases: TGTGCCACCAGCATTTCTGGGACAGGGACCTATGGCTACACCTTC. The full variable domain, its missing parts supplied by reference TRBV15 and TRBJ1-2, is DAMVIQNPRYQVTQFGKPVTLSCSQTLNHNVMYWYQQKSSQAPKLLFHYYDKDFNNEADTPDNFQSRRPNTSFCFLDIRSPGLGDTAMYLCATSISGTGTYGYTFGSGTRLTVV.

This chain's CDR3 is CASSLTSGGLEAFF. In nucleotides, the CDR3 is TGCGCCAGCAGCTTGACTTCAGGGGGCTTAGAAGCTTTCTTT. The J gene is TRBJ1-1, the V gene TRBV5-1, with TRBD1 matching 8 bases. V dropped 1 base and J dropped 8; count of bases not matched to a gene: 7. Germline V lookup: CDR1 SGHRS, CDR2 YFSETQ. This CDR3 has 14 residues.